This T cell receptor beta chain is from a study of regulatory T cells in long-lasting Graves disease. Study results and limitations: Only peripheral blood was studied, not thyroid tissue. Repertoires from persistent disease leaned toward TRBV28, TRBJ1-2 and TRBJ2-5.

V dropped 6 bases and J dropped 4 bases, with 4 bases sitting between them. Germline values: CDR1 MNHNS, CDR2 SASEGT. The CDR3 consists of 10 residues. As to time point: persistent/refractory GD, antithyroid drugs over 5 years with positive TRAb. Making the TCR library involved RNA that had been extracted from PBMCs. This clonotype came up a few times. What it recognizes is unknown. This may be a read error: a much more frequent sequence differs by one nucleotide. Construction of the TCR beta libraries employed iRepertoire HTBI primers in conjunction with Arm-PCR of CDR3 regions. TCRdb analysed the multiplex PCR reads with MiXCR anew, one entry per CDR3 protein. The sample lists under 450,000 distinct CDR3 sequences, less than 25% occurring once.

This receptor was taken from a female donor with Graves disease. Sample: peripheral blood mononuclear cells (PBMCs), taken when the disease was refractory, from a patient treated with antithyroid drugs. The rearrangement links TRBV6-1 to TRBJ2-7; D gene uncertain. CDR3 protein: CASREYEQYF. In nucleotides, the CDR3 is TGTGCCAGCAGGGAATACGAGCAGTACTTC.